One and the same sample provided the 29 T cell receptor beta chains below, sequenced in a study of cytotoxic CD8 clonotypes in ibrutinib-treated CLL. This table comes from immunoSEQ multiplex PCR, and its TCRdb copy is limited to in-frame clones, with some not included. Here the sample spans 200,000 to 250,000 clones, 60% to 80% being singletons. This material consisted of PBMCs, taken after 12 months of ibrutinib treatment. These receptors were taken from a human donor with chronic lymphocytic leukemia.

The chain carries TRBV18 and TRBJ1-1; D unresolved. Per the germline V gene, CDR1 is KGHSH and CDR2 is LQKENI. CDR3 length: 15 residues. Trimming removed 2 bases from V and 4 bases from J, with 14 bases in between. The DNA of the CDR3 is TGTGCCAGCTCACCAGAGGACGATCCGGGCACTGAAGCTTTCTTT. It translates to CASSPEDDPGTEAFF.

This chain links TRBV28 with TRBJ2-7, with a tentative D call TRBD1 (6 bases). Trimming stripped 7 bases from V and 3 bases from J, with 10 bases between. Germline CDR1 MDHEN, CDR2 SYDVKM. The CDR3 runs to 12 residues. This chain's CDR3 is CASTGQRYEQYF. The CDR3 DNA reads TGTGCCAGCACCGGACAGCGCTACGAGCAGTACTTC.

The chain combines TRBV7-9 with TRBJ1-2; tentative D call: TRBD1 (5 bases). The CDR3 length is 13 residues. The germline V gene encodes CDR1 SEHNR and CDR2 FQNEAQ (reference sequence). V lost 3 bases and J lost 4, with 9 bases in between. The CDR3 reads CASSFGHLYGYTF. In nucleotides, the CDR3 is TGTGCCAGCAGCTTTGGACACCTCTATGGCTACACCTTC.

This clone was recorded once. This sequence joins TRBV6-1 and TRBJ2-5; D is unresolved. Germline assignment: CDR1 MNHNS and CDR2 SASEGT. The CDR3 length is 14 residues. The V and J ends lost 6 bases and 3 bases respectively, with 14 bases between them. The chain's CDR3 is CASRWGRVKETQYF. The CDR3 DNA follows: TGTGCCAGCAGGTGGGGAAGGGTTAAAGAGACCCAGTACTTC.

The V gene is TRBV29-1, the J gene TRBJ2-4, with 7 bases matching TRBD2. The CDR3 spans 14 residues. Germline CDR1 reads SQVTM; CDR2 reads ANQGSEA. J gave up 1 base and V 0 bases, and 0 bases lay outside the gene matches. CDR3 nucleotides: TGCAGCGTTGAAGAGGGGGGGGCCAAAAACATTCAGTACTTC. This gives the protein CSVEEGGAKNIQYF.

The chain combines TRBV2 with TRBJ2-7; D is unresolved. CDR3 length: 18 amino acids. Per the germline V gene, CDR1 is SNHLY and CDR2 is FYNNEI. Trimming took off 6 bases at V and 3 bases at J, with 27 bases between the two ends. As DNA, the CDR3 is TGTGCCAGCAGCCACCAGTCCCTACTAAGGACCCCTATCTACGAGCAGTACTTC. The encoded protein is CASSHQSLLRTPIYEQYF.

There are a few counts of this clone. The chain combines TRBV19 with TRBJ1-5; TRBD1 aligns across 7 bases. The CDR3 runs 16 residues. With V trimmed by 10 bases and J by 6 bases, 18 bases remained unmatched. Per germline, CDR1 LNHDA and CDR2 SQIVND (reference sequence). The DNA for the CDR3 is TGTGCCACCCGGGACAGCGTTTCCTGGGTGAGTCAGCCCCAGCATTTT. This gives the protein CATRDSVSWVSQPQHF.

The J gene is TRBJ1-4, the V gene TRBV6-6, with 11 bases aligning to TRBD1. J lost 5 bases, V lost 5 bases, and 4 bases had no gene match. This CDR3 has 15 amino acids. The germline gives CDR1 MNHNY, CDR2 SVGAGI (reference sequence). CDR3 DNA sequence: TGTGCCAGCAGTAAACGGGACAGGGGGAATGAAAAACTGTTTTTT. It is translated as CASSKRDRGNEKLFF.

The chain joins TRBV28 to TRBJ2-1; the match to TRBD2 covers 12 bases. The germline V gene encodes CDR1 MDHEN and CDR2 SYDVKM. The CDR3 runs to 16 residues. J was trimmed by 5 bases and V by 6 bases; bases with no gene match: 8. The CDR3 DNA follows: TGTGCCAGCAGCCCCCCCGCTAGCGGGGGGGACAATGAGCAGTTCTTC. It translates to CASSPPASGGDNEQFF.

The J gene is TRBJ1-1, the V gene TRBV30, with TRBD1 as a possible D gene (6 bases). CDR3 length: 14 amino acids. The V end lost 8 bases, the J end lost 1 base, and 17 bases lay between the germline ends. Per germline, CDR1 GTSNPN and CDR2 SVGIG (reference sequence). The CDR3 here is CAGWVDSPNTEAFF. CDR3 nucleotide sequence: TGTGCCGGATGGGTGGACAGCCCGAACACTGAAGCTTTCTTT.

V gene TRBV5-6 combines with J gene TRBJ2-2; the D gene is possibly TRBD1 (6 bases). V was shortened by 4 bases and J by 6 bases, with 7 bases between the two germline ends. The CDR3 extends over 12 amino acids. CDR1 is SGHDT, CDR2 YYEEEE, per germline. CDR3 loop: CASSPGAGELFF. The CDR3 region has the DNA TGTGCCAGCAGCCCAGGGGCCGGGGAGCTGTTTTTT.

V is TRBV28 and J is TRBJ2-3, with TRBD2 matching 11 bases. Looked up from germline, CDR1 is MDHEN and CDR2 is SYDVKM. The V and J ends lost 4 bases and 8 bases, in that order; junction bases with no gene match: 8. There are 15 residues in the CDR3. Here the CDR3 DNA reads TGTGCCAGCAGTTCCATTTCTAGCGGGAGGCTTACGCAGTATTTT. Its protein is CASSSISSGRLTQYF.

On this clone: Additional DNA sequences in this sample encode the identical CDR3. The CDR3 spells CASSIRQGGQPQHF. The CDR3, as DNA: TGTGCCAGTAGTATCCGACAGGGTGGACAGCCCCAGCATTTT. The chain couples TRBV19 to TRBJ1-5; 7 bases align to TRBD1. The CDR3 has 14 residues. After removal of 3 bases from V and 7 bases from J, the junction contained 6 bases not matched to a gene. Germline-derived CDR1 and CDR2 are LNHDA and SQIVND (reference sequence). The complete variable domain, with remaining parts taken from reference TRBV19 and TRBJ1-5, reads DGGITQSPKYLFRKEGQNVTLSCEQNLNHDAMYWYRQDPGQGLRLIYYSQIVNDFQKGDIAEGYSVSREKKESFPLTVTSAQKNPTAFYLCASSIRQGGQPQHFGDGTRLSIL.

This rearrangement joins TRBV27 to TRBJ1-2, with 7 bases fitting TRBD1. Germline CDR1 reads MNHEY; CDR2 reads SMNVEV (reference sequence). The CDR3 consists of 11 residues. The CDR3 here is CGAGGTYGYTF. CDR3 sequence (DNA): TGTGGGGCAGGGGGTACCTATGGCTACACCTTC.

The J gene is TRBJ1-4, the V gene TRBV28; D might be TRBD1 (6 bases). The CDR3 length is 16 residues. V dropped 3 bases and J dropped 6 bases, with 17 bases sitting between them. Germline assignment: CDR1 MDHEN and CDR2 SYDVKM. The CDR3 nucleotides are TGTGCCAGCAGTTTTAGGGGGGGAACAGAACATGAAAAACTGTTTTTT. Translated: CASSFRGGTEHEKLFF. Using reference TRBV28 and TRBJ1-4 for the parts outside the CDR3, the full variable domain is DVKVTQSSRYLVKRTGEKVFLECVQDMDHENMFWYRQDPGLGLRLIYFSYDVKMKEKGDIPEGYSVSREKKERFSLILESASTNQTSMYLCASSFRGGTEHEKLFFGSGTQLSVL.

Notes on this clone: In the same sample, other DNA sequences code for this CDR3. V gene TRBV9 combines with J gene TRBJ1-1; TRBD1 aligns across 7 bases. In germline, CDR1 is SGDLS, CDR2 YYNGEE. The trim removed 1 base at V and 4 bases at J, leaving 1 base unmatched. The CDR3 covers 13 residues. This CDR3 reads CASSVQGGTEAFF. CDR3 nucleotides: TGTGCCAGCAGCGTACAGGGGGGCACTGAAGCTTTCTTT.

This clone has more than one count but fewer than ten. This chain links TRBV4-1 with TRBJ2-7; tentative D call: TRBD2 (6 bases). This CDR3 is 12 amino acids long. Germline V lookup: CDR1 MGHRA, CDR2 YSYEKL. Trimming left V 3 bases short and J 6 bases short, with 9 bases between. As DNA, the CDR3 is TGCGCCAGCAGCCATACCGGGGGCGAGCAGTACTTC. Its translation: CASSHTGGEQYF.

The chain employs TRBV19 and TRBJ2-7, with a tentative D call TRBD1 (6 bases). Between the trimmed V and J ends, which lost 5 bases and 3 bases, there was a span of 11 bases. CDR1 is LNHDA, CDR2 SQIVND, per germline (reference sequence). The CDR3 has 13 amino acids. The CDR3 coding sequence is TGTGCCAGTAGTTTCTCGACAGGCTACGAGCAGTACTTC. It codes for CASSFSTGYEQYF. Full variable domain (rest looked up from reference TRBV19 and TRBJ2-7): DGGITQSPKYLFRKEGQNVTLSCEQNLNHDAMYWYRQDPGQGLRLIYYSQIVNDFQKGDIAEGYSVSREKKESFPLTVTSAQKNPTAFYLCASSFSTGYEQYFGPGTRLTVT.

This chain joins TRBV18 and TRBJ2-7; D remains unclear. CDR1 is KGHSH, CDR2 LQKENI, per germline. V was trimmed by 3 bases and J by 5 bases, leaving 8 bases between them. The CDR3 covers 12 residues. DNA for the CDR3: TGTGCCAGCTCACCCGGCCGGGACGAGCAGTACTTC. Residues: CASSPGRDEQYF.

The chain uses TRBV7-8 and TRBJ1-5; D ambiguous. There are 16 residues in the CDR3. CDR1 is SGHVS, CDR2 FQNEAQ, per germline. V gave up 2 bases and J gave up 0 bases, with 11 bases separating them. In DNA form, the CDR3 reads TGTGCCAGCAGCTTATTGGAGGCATATAGCAATCAGCCCCAGCATTTT. Translating it yields CASSLLEAYSNQPQHF.

The chain combines TRBV9 with TRBJ2-7; 8 nucleotides agree with TRBD1. Per the germline V gene, CDR1 is SGDLS and CDR2 is YYNGEE. The CDR3 is 15 residues long. The J segment lost 1 base and the V segment lost 4 bases, leaving 7 bases of the junction unmatched. The CDR3 sequence: CASSLRQGSSYEQYF. CDR3 bases: TGTGCCAGCAGCCTGCGACAGGGGTCATCCTACGAGCAGTACTTC.

This clone has just a few counts. This chain joins TRBV10-3 and TRBJ2-3, with 9 positions matching TRBD1. Germline CDR1 is ENHRY and CDR2 is SYGVKD. The CDR3 has 17 amino acids. Losses at the gene ends were 0 bases for V and 3 bases for J; bases not matched to a gene: 7. The DNA of the CDR3 is TGTGCCATCAGTGAGTCGGTTCAGGGGACAGGGACAGATACGCAGTATTTT. Its protein product is CAISESVQGTGTDTQYF.

This chain uses TRBV19 with TRBJ2-1, with 7 positions matching TRBD2. The CDR3 runs 14 residues. CDR1 is LNHDA and CDR2 is SQIVND in the germline V gene (reference sequence). The V and J ends lost 9 bases and 2 bases, in that order; junction bases with no gene match: 7. The CDR3 protein is CASNYGTTYNEQFF. The CDR3 bases are TGTGCCAGCAACTACGGGACTACCTACAATGAGCAGTTCTTC.

This rearrangement joins TRBV18 to TRBJ1-1; D not certain. This CDR3 is 14 amino acids long. The germline CDR1 and CDR2 sequences are KGHSH and LQKENI. V lost 6 bases and J lost 1, with 12 bases in between. As DNA, the CDR3 is TGTGCCAGCTCGTCCAACTCACGGAACACTGAAGCTTTCTTT. This translates into CASSSNSRNTEAFF.

The J gene is TRBJ2-3, the V gene TRBV6-5, with D perhaps matching TRBD1 (5 bases). The CDR3 has 16 residues. In germline, CDR1 is MNHEY, CDR2 SVGAGI. V was pared by 0 bases and J by 1 base, with 11 bases between. The CDR3 nucleotides are TGTGCCAGCAGTTACTCGTTAGGACACCGCACAGATACGCAGTATTTT. This gives the protein CASSYSLGHRTDTQYF.

The V call is TRBV4-1, the J call TRBJ2-3; D unclear. Deletions cut 0 bases from V and 2 bases from J, with 18 bases between. The V gene's germline CDR1 is MGHRA and CDR2 YSYEKL. The CDR3 covers 18 residues. The CDR3 sequence: CASSQDRTGQLPTDTQYF. The CDR3 region has the DNA TGCGCCAGCAGCCAAGATCGGACGGGCCAACTCCCCACAGATACGCAGTATTTT.

This clone came up a few times. The J gene is TRBJ1-2, the V gene TRBV19; 11 nucleotides line up with TRBD1. Germline V gene lookup returns CDR1 LNHDA and CDR2 SQIVND (reference sequence). V gave up 6 bases and J gave up 8 bases; unmatched junction bases: 5. CDR3 size: 13 residues. The CDR3 loop is CASSPDRGQGYTF. The CDR3 region has the DNA TGTGCCAGTAGCCCGGACAGGGGGCAAGGCTACACCTTC.

The chain's CDR3 is CASSTDRGHQPQHF. The CDR3 region has the DNA TGTGCCAGCAGTACGGACAGGGGACATCAGCCCCAGCATTTT. The V call is TRBV6-6, the J call TRBJ1-5, with TRBD1 identical over 9 bases. The trim removed 5 bases at V and 5 bases at J, leaving 4 bases unmatched. Germline CDR1 reads MNHNY; CDR2 reads SVGAGI (reference sequence). This CDR3 contains 14 residues.

V and J are TRBV15 and TRBJ1-5, with a possible D match to TRBD1 (5 bases). Germline lookup yields CDR1 LNHNV and CDR2 YYDKDF (reference sequence). The CDR3 is made up of 15 amino acids. V shed 3 bases and J shed 4 bases, with 13 bases lying between them. The CDR3 DNA follows: TGTGCCACCAGCAGTCTCCTGGACAAGAATCAGCCCCAGCATTTT. As protein: CATSSLLDKNQPQHF.